This passage covers 31 T cell receptor beta chains from one sample sequenced in a study of blood T cell repertoires in COVID-19. TCRdb's table, derived via immunoSEQ multiplex PCR, lists solely in-frame clones and lacks some. The sample carries 330,000 or so clones, roughly 90% recorded once. What was sequenced was PBMCs or T cells enriched from blood (not recorded which). These receptors all come from a woman between 25 and 40 years old who had been exposed to COVID-19.

The chain joins TRBV18 to TRBJ1-1; D unresolved. Between the trimmed V and J ends, which lost 3 bases and 3 bases, there was a span of 11 bases. This CDR3 has 14 residues. Germline CDR1 reads KGHSH; CDR2 reads LQKENI. The CDR3 nucleotides read TGTGCCAGCTCACCCCTCTCGCAGTACACTGAAGCTTTCTTT. The encoded protein is CASSPLSQYTEAFF.

This chain uses TRBV28 with TRBJ2-5, with D possibly being TRBD2 (6 bases). Trimming removed 11 bases from V and 3 bases from J, with 16 bases in between. The CDR3 loop spans 13 amino acids. Germline lookup yields CDR1 MDHEN and CDR2 SYDVKM. The CDR3, as DNA: TGTGCCGCCAGGCTAGCGATCGAAGAGACCCAGTACTTC. It encodes CAARLAIEETQYF.

CDR3 DNA: TGTGCCAGCAGTCCAAAGGGACTAGCGGGAGGCCGCTACTACGAGCAGTACTTC. Protein product: CASSPKGLAGGRYYEQYF. The chain is built from TRBV27 and TRBJ2-7; 15 nucleotides agree with TRBD2. The CDR3 has 18 amino acids. Per the germline V gene, CDR1 is MNHEY and CDR2 is SMNVEV (reference sequence). J gave up 3 bases and V 5 bases, and 11 bases lay outside the gene matches.

The chain recombines TRBV4-1 with TRBJ1-2; 8 nucleotides align to TRBD1. Losses at the gene ends were 3 bases for V and 4 bases for J; bases not matched to a gene: 7. The CDR3 runs 15 residues. Germline V gives CDR1 MGHRA, CDR2 YSYEKL. The CDR3 coding sequence is TGCGCCAGCAGCCAGGAGGGGACAGGCTTCTATGGCTACACCTTC. Its translation is CASSQEGTGFYGYTF.

V usage is TRBV27 and J usage is TRBJ1-2, with 8 bases lining up with TRBD1. The ends lost 5 bases at V and 5 bases at J; junction bases unmatched: 10. This CDR3 spans 15 amino acids. CDR1 and CDR2 from the germline V gene are MNHEY and SMNVEV (reference sequence). CDR3 loop: CASSAPGQGHYGYTF. The CDR3 region has the DNA TGTGCCAGCAGTGCCCCCGGACAGGGACATTATGGCTACACCTTC.

The chain recombines TRBV29-1 with TRBJ2-2; 7 nucleotides match TRBD2. The V gene end was trimmed by 5 bases and the J gene end by 5 bases; junction bases not matched to a gene: 11. This CDR3 region has 15 residues. From germline, CDR1 is SQVTM and CDR2 ANQGSEA. DNA for the CDR3: TGCAGCGTTTTGACTAGCCTAATGGGAACCGGGGAGCTGTTTTTT. Protein: CSVLTSLMGTGELFF.

The rearrangement joins TRBV10-3 to TRBJ2-5, with TRBD2 matching over 10 bases. CDR1 is ENHRY, CDR2 SYGVKD, per germline. This CDR3 spans 15 amino acids. The J segment lost 1 base and the V segment lost 10 bases, leaving 9 bases of the junction unmatched. CDR3 nucleotides: TGTGCCACCGCTTCCGGGACTAGCGCCCAAGAGACCCAGTACTTC. Amino acids: CATASGTSAQETQYF.

This sequence joins TRBV5-1 and TRBJ2-2, with 7 bases identical to TRBD1. The CDR3 contains 14 residues. CDR1 is SGHRS, CDR2 YFSETQ, per germline. Losses at the gene ends were 5 bases for V and 3 bases for J; bases not matched to a gene: 4. CDR3 sequence reads: CASRPGTDTGELFF. CDR3 bases: TGCGCCAGCAGGCCCGGGACAGACACCGGGGAGCTGTTTTTT. Full variable domain (outside the CDR3, taken from reference TRBV5-1 and TRBJ2-2): KAGVTQTPRYLIKTRGQQVTLSCSPISGHRSVSWYQQTPGQGLQFLFEYFSETQRNKGNFPGRFSGRQFSNSRSEMNVSTLELGDSALYLCASRPGTDTGELFFGEGSRLTVL.

The chain joins TRBV5-1 to TRBJ2-3, with D perhaps matching TRBD1 (6 bases). The CDR3 totals 14 residues. Trimming pared 3 bases from V and 2 bases from J, leaving 10 bases between. Germline V lookup: CDR1 SGHRS, CDR2 YFSETQ. The chain's CDR3 is CASSWGLDTDTQYF. For the CDR3, the DNA is TGCGCCAGCAGCTGGGGGCTCGACACAGATACGCAGTATTTT.

The chain joins TRBV27 to TRBJ1-1; D is undetermined. This CDR3 region has 12 residues. V was trimmed by 6 bases and J by 4 bases, leaving 9 bases between them. In germline, CDR1 is MNHEY, CDR2 SMNVEV (reference sequence). CDR3 nucleotides: TGTGCCAGCAGCCCGGTTGGCACTGAAGCTTTCTTT. Its translation: CASSPVGTEAFF.

This clone is a singleton in its sample. The rearrangement uses TRBV5-1 and TRBJ2-7; the D gene is possibly TRBD2 (6 bases). CDR1 SGHRS and CDR2 YFSETQ come from the germline V gene. The CDR3 consists of 16 residues. V shed 0 bases and J shed 3 bases, with 16 bases lying between them. CDR3 residues: CASSLEGRDLDYEQYF. CDR3 nucleotide sequence: TGCGCCAGCAGCTTGGAAGGCAGGGACTTGGACTACGAGCAGTACTTC.

The J gene is TRBJ2-5, the V gene TRBV30; 9 positions match TRBD2. The CDR3 has 16 residues. Trimming removed 5 bases from V and 4 bases from J; junction bases left unmatched: 14. Germline V lookup: CDR1 GTSNPN, CDR2 SVGIG (reference sequence). The CDR3 nucleotides are TGTGCCTGGTTCAGTGGGCTAGCGGGGTACGGAGAGACCCAGTACTTC. Encoded protein: CAWFSGLAGYGETQYF.

The V call is TRBV27, the J call TRBJ1-1, with D perhaps TRBD1 (6 bases). The germline CDR1 and CDR2 sequences are MNHEY and SMNVEV (reference sequence). The CDR3 consists of 15 residues. Between the trimmed V and J ends, which lost 5 bases and 0 bases, there was a span of 13 bases. For the CDR3, the DNA is TGTGCCAGCAGTAGGGGGGGGGACCTGAACACTGAAGCTTTCTTT. This gives the protein CASSRGGDLNTEAFF.

This clone was seen more than once but under ten times. The chain links TRBV27 to TRBJ2-7; D is uncertain. Between the trimmed V and J ends, which lost 4 bases and 5 bases, there was a span of 9 bases. CDR3 size: 12 residues. CDR1 is MNHEY, CDR2 SMNVEV, per germline (reference sequence). The CDR3 DNA reads TGTGCCAGCAGTTCCCTGTCCCACGAGCAGTACTTC. Translating gives CASSSLSHEQYF.

The chain has TRBV19 and TRBJ2-1; TRBD1 matches 9 bases. From germline, CDR1 is LNHDA and CDR2 SQIVND (reference sequence). This CDR3 spans 15 amino acids. V dropped 3 bases and J dropped 8; count of bases not matched to a gene: 8. CDR3 sequence (DNA): TGTGCCAGTAGTATCGGACAGGGGAGAGCGGATGAGCAGTTCTTC. Protein product: CASSIGQGRADEQFF.

The V call is TRBV14, the J call TRBJ1-2; D is perhaps TRBD1 (5 bases). Germline assignment: CDR1 SGHDN and CDR2 FVKESK. CDR3 length: 13 residues. V was cut by 4 bases and J by 4 bases, with 10 bases left in between. CDR3 in amino acids: CASSRDSRYGYTF. The CDR3 coding sequence is TGTGCCAGCAGCCGCGACAGCCGCTATGGCTACACCTTC.

This clone has just one count. The chain couples TRBV9 to TRBJ1-5, with 7 nucleotides matching TRBD1. Trimming took 3 bases from V and 5 from J; bases not matched to a gene: 8. This CDR3 region has 15 residues. Germline V gene data show CDR1 as SGDLS and CDR2 as YYNGEE. The CDR3 loop reads CASSAGQTAYQPQHF. The CDR3 coding sequence is TGTGCCAGCAGCGCGGGACAGACAGCCTATCAGCCCCAGCATTTT.

The chain recombines TRBV6-1 with TRBJ2-2; the D gene is possibly TRBD1 (6 bases). This CDR3 contains 16 residues. With 2 bases removed from V and 6 bases from J, the gap between germline ends came to 16 bases. Per germline, CDR1 MNHNS and CDR2 SASEGT. CDR3 protein: CASSELETGLSGELFF. The CDR3 DNA follows: TGTGCCAGCAGTGAATTGGAGACAGGTTTGTCCGGGGAGCTGTTTTTT.

J is TRBJ2-5 and V is TRBV27, with TRBD2 matching 9 bases. Trimming took 6 bases from V and 9 from J; bases not matched to a gene: 17. This CDR3 region has 16 residues. The germline V gene encodes CDR1 MNHEY and CDR2 SMNVEV (reference sequence). This CDR3 reads CASSYRGGGGRGAQYF. DNA of the CDR3: TGTGCCAGCAGCTACCGCGGGGGGGGCGGGCGTGGGGCCCAGTACTTC.

V is TRBV5-4 and J is TRBJ2-3; weak D call: TRBD2 (5 bases). Looked up from germline, CDR1 is SGHNT and CDR2 is YYREEE (reference sequence). The V and J ends lost 0 bases and 1 base respectively, with 9 bases between them. This CDR3 has 15 residues. The CDR3 is CASSLVGSGTDTQYF. The CDR3 bases are TGTGCCAGCAGCTTGGTGGGTAGCGGCACAGATACGCAGTATTTT.

J is TRBJ1-1 and V is TRBV9; 8 bases match TRBD1. CDR3 length: 17 amino acids. Germline V gene sequence: CDR1 SGDLS, CDR2 YYNGEE. Germline trimming cut 0 bases from V and 4 bases from J; bases unmatched to any gene: 11. In DNA form, the CDR3 reads TGTGCCAGCAGCGTAGAAGTGCAGGGGGCGGGTGGCACTGAAGCTTTCTTT. It translates to CASSVEVQGAGGTEAFF.

This clone was picked up a small number of times. V usage is TRBV12-3 or TRBV12-4 and J usage is TRBJ1-6; D is perhaps TRBD1 (5 bases). The CDR3 consists of 13 residues. The V gene lost 1 base and the J gene lost 9 bases, with 7 bases spanning the gap. CDR3 nucleotides: TGTGCCAGCAGTTTAGGGGGCGCTTCACCCCTCCACTTT. This gives the protein CASSLGGASPLHF.

The chain combines TRBV27 with TRBJ2-7, with 7 bases identical to TRBD2. The CDR3 is made up of 13 amino acids. Trimming took 5 bases from V and 4 from J; bases not matched to a gene: 5. Germline values: CDR1 MNHEY, CDR2 SMNVEV (reference sequence). The CDR3 reads CASSKGGRYEQYF. The CDR3 DNA reads as TGTGCCAGCAGTAAGGGCGGGAGATACGAGCAGTACTTC.

This rearrangement joins TRBV5-5 to TRBJ2-7; D gene uncertain. The V gene lost 0 bases and the J gene lost 0 bases, with 7 bases spanning the gap. The CDR3 extends over 14 amino acids. Germline assignment: CDR1 SGHKS and CDR2 YYEKEE (reference sequence). CDR3: CASSLDGRSYEQYF. DNA for the CDR3: TGTGCCAGCAGCTTGGATGGGCGCTCCTACGAGCAGTACTTC.

The chain carries TRBV19 and TRBJ1-5; 7 positions match TRBD1. V was clipped by 7 bases and J by 7 bases; unmatched bases: 7. Germline loops: CDR1 LNHDA, CDR2 SQIVND (reference sequence). CDR3 length equals 13 residues. The CDR3, as DNA: TGTGCCAGTACTAGGGACAGTCCACAGCCCCAGCATTTT. Translating it yields CASTRDSPQPQHF.

This chain links TRBV7-9 with TRBJ2-2; 7 bases are shared with TRBD2. This CDR3 region has 17 residues. V lost 1 base and J lost 2; bases outside the gene matches: 7. The V gene's germline CDR1 is SEHNR and CDR2 FQNEAQ (reference sequence). CDR3 residues: CASSLGVAGANTGELFF. CDR3 bases: TGTGCCAGCAGCTTAGGAGTTGCGGGAGCCAACACCGGGGAGCTGTTTTTT. Combining the CDR3 with reference TRBV7-9 and TRBJ2-2 gives the whole variable domain DTGVSQNPRHKITKRGQNVTFRCDPISEHNRLYWYRQTLGQGPEFLTYFQNEAQLEKSRLLSDRFSAERPKGSFSTLEIQRTEQGDSAMYLCASSLGVAGANTGELFFGEGSRLTVL.

The chain joins TRBV28 to TRBJ1-5; D remains ambiguous. This CDR3 spans 13 amino acids. The germline V and J ends were trimmed by 4 bases and 2 bases, with 6 bases remaining between them. Germline CDR1 MDHEN, CDR2 SYDVKM. The chain's CDR3 is CASSWPRNQPQHF. The CDR3 DNA reads as TGTGCCAGCAGTTGGCCCCGCAATCAGCCCCAGCATTTT. The complete variable domain, with remaining parts taken from reference TRBV28 and TRBJ1-5, reads DVKVTQSSRYLVKRTGEKVFLECVQDMDHENMFWYRQDPGLGLRLIYFSYDVKMKEKGDIPEGYSVSREKKERFSLILESASTNQTSMYLCASSWPRNQPQHFGDGTRLSIL.

The chain employs TRBV12-5 and TRBJ1-5, with TRBD1 as a possible D gene (5 bases). The CDR3 sequence is 17 residues long. V was shortened by 0 bases and J by 0 bases, with 12 bases between the two germline ends. Looked up from germline, CDR1 is LGHNT and CDR2 is FRNRAP. The chain's CDR3 is CASGLVRGVTSNQPQHF. The DNA for the CDR3 is TGTGCTAGTGGTTTGGTACGGGGGGTAACTAGCAATCAGCCCCAGCATTTT.

The chain joins TRBV27 to TRBJ2-2, with TRBD2 matching 7 bases. The CDR3 runs 16 residues. V trimming: 6 bases; J trimming: 2 bases; junction bases outside the gene matches: 9. Germline CDR1 reads MNHEY; CDR2 reads SMNVEV (reference sequence). The CDR3 sequence: CASRREGFSNTGELFF. The CDR3 nucleotides read TGTGCCAGCAGGAGGGAGGGGTTCAGTAACACCGGGGAGCTGTTTTTT.

The gene calls are TRBV6-5 and TRBJ1-1, with D perhaps matching TRBD1 (5 bases). The CDR3 totals 15 residues. Looked up from germline, CDR1 is MNHEY and CDR2 is SVGAGI. V was clipped by 2 bases and J by 5 bases, with 15 bases between them. The CDR3 coding sequence is TGTGCCAGCAGTTACGCACCGGGACTAGGGACTGAAGCTTTCTTT. This encodes CASSYAPGLGTEAFF.

The chain couples TRBV29-1 to TRBJ1-1; TRBD1 matches at 11 bases. Trimming took 7 bases from V and 0 from J; bases not matched to a gene: 7. Germline CDR1 and CDR2: SQVTM and ANQGSEA. The CDR3 sequence is 15 residues long. The CDR3 region has the DNA TGCAGCGCTAGGACAGGGGGCTCGATGAACACTGAAGCTTTCTTT. Protein sequence: CSARTGGSMNTEAFF.